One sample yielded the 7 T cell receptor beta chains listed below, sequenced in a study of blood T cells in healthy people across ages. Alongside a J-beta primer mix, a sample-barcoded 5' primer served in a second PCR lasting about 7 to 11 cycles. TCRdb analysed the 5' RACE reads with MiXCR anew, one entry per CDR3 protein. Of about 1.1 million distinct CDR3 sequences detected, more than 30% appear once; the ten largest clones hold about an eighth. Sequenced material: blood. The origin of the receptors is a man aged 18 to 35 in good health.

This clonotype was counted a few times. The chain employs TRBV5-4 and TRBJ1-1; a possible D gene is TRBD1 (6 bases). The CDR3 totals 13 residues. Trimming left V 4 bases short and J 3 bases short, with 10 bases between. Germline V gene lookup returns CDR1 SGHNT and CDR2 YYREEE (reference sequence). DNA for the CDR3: TGTGCCAGCAGCAAGGACAGCCACACTGAAGCTTTCTTT. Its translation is CASSKDSHTEAFF.

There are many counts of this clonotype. In DNA form, the CDR3 reads TGTGCCAGCAGAAGAGCGGGGAGCACAGATACGCAGTATTTT. Amino acids: CASRRAGSTDTQYF. The V gene is TRBV12-3 or TRBV12-4, the J gene TRBJ2-3; 7 bases agree with TRBD2. V gave up 6 bases and J gave up 0 bases; unmatched junction bases: 3. This CDR3 has 14 residues.

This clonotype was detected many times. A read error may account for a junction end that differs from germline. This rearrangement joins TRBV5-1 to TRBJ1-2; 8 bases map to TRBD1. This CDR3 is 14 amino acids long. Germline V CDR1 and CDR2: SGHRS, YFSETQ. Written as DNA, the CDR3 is TGTGCCAGCAGCTTGGACAGGGTGGCATATGGCTACACCTTC. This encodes CASSLDRVAYGYTF.

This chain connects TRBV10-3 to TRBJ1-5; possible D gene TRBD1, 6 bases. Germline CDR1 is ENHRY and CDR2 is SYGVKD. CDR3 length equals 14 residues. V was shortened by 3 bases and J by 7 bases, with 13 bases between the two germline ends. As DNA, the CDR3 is TGTGCCATCAGTGATGGGGGGCTTCAGCAGCCCCAGCATTTT. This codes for CAISDGGLQQPQHF.

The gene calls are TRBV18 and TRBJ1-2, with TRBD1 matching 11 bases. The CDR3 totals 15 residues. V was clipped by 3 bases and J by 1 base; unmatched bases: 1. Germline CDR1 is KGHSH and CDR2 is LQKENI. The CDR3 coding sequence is TGTGCCAGCTCACCGGGACAGGGGGATAACTATGGCTACACCTTC. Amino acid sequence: CASSPGQGDNYGYTF.

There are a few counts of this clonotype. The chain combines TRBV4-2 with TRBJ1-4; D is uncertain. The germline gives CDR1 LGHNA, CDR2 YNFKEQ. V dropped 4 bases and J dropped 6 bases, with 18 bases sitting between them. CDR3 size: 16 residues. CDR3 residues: CASSPKADAPYEKLFF. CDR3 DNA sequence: TGTGCCAGCAGCCCGAAGGCGGATGCTCCTTATGAAAAACTGTTTTTT.

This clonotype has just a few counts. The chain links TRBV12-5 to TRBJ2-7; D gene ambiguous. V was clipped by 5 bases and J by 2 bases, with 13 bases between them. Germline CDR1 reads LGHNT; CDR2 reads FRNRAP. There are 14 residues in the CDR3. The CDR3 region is CASGPDGYTYEQYF. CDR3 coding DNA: TGTGCTAGTGGTCCGGACGGGTATACCTACGAGCAGTACTTC.